The text below deals with one T cell receptor (beta chain). Its recognized antigen is unknown. Base qualities are not recorded, but no much larger clone differs from it by a single base. This sample was included in a study of response to subunit inactivated influenza vaccine (dated by TCRdb to 2016 to 2018). About the study as a whole: To follow how T cells responded to a trivalent subunit inactivated influenza vaccine, the researchers relied on deep quantitative profiling of the T cell receptor repertoire.

The germline V gene supplies CDR1 SQVTM and CDR2 ANQGSEA. The cysteine opens and the phenylalanine closes a CDR3 of 15 amino acids. Only CDR3 DNA is held: 45 bases, read in frame from base 1. V has 0 bases trimmed and J has 5 bases trimmed; junction bases matching no gene number 7. Overall study results and their limits: It was suggested by the authors that each seasonal influenza vaccination may recruit only a limited number of new T cells.

Libraries were constructed by RT-PCR. TCRdb lists the instrument as Illumina HiSeq 2500. Using fastp at Q25 and MiXCR, TCRdb reprocessed the public reads and kept productive beta chains. A single entry per CDR3 protein holds the most common genes and DNA from its merged rows. In all, the sample holds 150,000 to 200,000 distinct CDR3 sequences, and about an eighth of those were seen once. The ten largest clones represent 25% to 30% of the sample. The data also belong to a second study, concerning T cells expressing NK-cell markers. Per that second paper: TCR beta cDNA libraries were prepared using 5'RACE template switching, which introduced a universal primer site and unique molecular identifiers. Seven to nine donors provided sorted CD3+CD56+NKG2C+, CD3+CD56+NKG2C- and CD3+CD56-NKG2C+ T-cell subsets, whose TCR beta-chain repertoires were profiled. Seven of the eight sequenced donors were HCMV-seropositive and one was HCMV-seronegative. In several experiments an anti-gammadeltaTCR antibody was added to restrict sorting to alphabetaTCR-expressing T cells. For more than 5 donors, the dominant CD3+CD56+NKG2C+ clonotypes were among the top 10 CD8+ clonotypes and accounted for roughly 1.0-7.5% of CD8+ T cells. Those dominant clonotypes were again the most abundant among CD3+CD56-NKG2C+ cells in a few donors, at about 25-60.1%. Whether the expanded NKG2C-expressing T cell clones were specific for HCMV antigens remained unclear. The eight sequenced donors were randomly selected healthy volunteers, three men and five women. A commercial ELISA kit detecting HCMV-specific IgG in serum was used to determine HCMV serostatus. Ficoll density gradient centrifugation was used to isolate peripheral blood mononuclear cells from blood. Using Miltenyi isolation kits, CD4+ and CD8+ T cells were isolated from PBMC through magnetic immunoseparation. Priming for cDNA synthesis came from the TCR beta constant segment, and two successive PCR amplification steps followed. Sequencing of the libraries produced 2 x 150 bp reads on Illumina HiSeq 2000/2500, MiSeq or NextSeq. MIGEC handled demultiplexing of the reads and grouping by UMI, while MiTCR was used to assemble and quantify clonotypes. To exclude erroneous sequences, only TCR cDNA sequences supported by at least two reads were retained. The tcR package was used for downstream repertoire analysis, and clonotypes were matched between fractions using CDR3 nucleotide sequence together with V segment. VDJmatch was used to annotate antigen specificity against VDJdb, with one amino acid substitution in CDR3 allowed.

This sequence was found in a man in his fifties who received an inactivated influenza vaccine. Donor details come from another sample of the same person, matched by shared clones. The sequence joins TRBV29-1 to TRBJ2-7; 10 junctional bases match TRBD2. The sequences come from CD8+ T cells sorted from PBMCs, collected approximately 13 days after vaccination. This receptor carries the CDR3 CSVEDRLAGVDEQYF. The DNA reads as follows: TGCAGCGTTGAAGACCGGCTAGCGGGAGTGGACGAGCAGTACTTC.